The present T cell receptor (beta chain) was sequenced within a study of blood T cell repertoires in COVID-19. In the study overall: COVID-19 samples collected from the United States, Italy and Spain covered acute and convalescent phases. Sources were T cells, B-cell-depleted T cells, or PBMCs; the material itself was cDNA or gDNA.

Original handling: Researchers report that nucleated cell counts were estimated from reference gene primer amplification. Libraries were prepared by immunoSEQ multiplex PCR; TCRdb keeps only in-frame clonotypes and omits some of them. The DNA gave D and trimming, while V, J and clone size come from that table. The table has about 110,000 clones, about 64% seen once. Unmatched junction bases numbered 7, after V lost 5 bases and J lost 1 base. CDR1 LNHDA and CDR2 SQIVND come from the germline V gene (reference sequence). This CDR3 is built from 17 residues. The sample was peripheral blood. V is TRBV19 and J is TRBJ2-4; 11 positions match TRBD1. The TCR comes from a human donor with acute or convalescent COVID-19. The donor label of this sample is uncertain. The chain's CDR3 is CASSPQDRGRAKNIQYF. CDR3 bases: TGTGCCAGTAGTCCCCAGGACAGGGGGCGTGCCAAAAACATTCAGTACTTC.